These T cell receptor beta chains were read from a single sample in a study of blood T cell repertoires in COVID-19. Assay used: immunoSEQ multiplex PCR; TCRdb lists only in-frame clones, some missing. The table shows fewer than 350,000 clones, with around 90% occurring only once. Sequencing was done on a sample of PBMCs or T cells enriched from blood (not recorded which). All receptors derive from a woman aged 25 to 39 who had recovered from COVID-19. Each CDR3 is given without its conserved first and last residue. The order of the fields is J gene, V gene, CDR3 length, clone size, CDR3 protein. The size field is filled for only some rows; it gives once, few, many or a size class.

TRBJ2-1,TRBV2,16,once,ASSSPGLAEGSYNEQF
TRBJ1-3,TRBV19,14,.,ASSQFDRGSGNTIY
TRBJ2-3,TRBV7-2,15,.,ASSLGWPGGVTDTQY
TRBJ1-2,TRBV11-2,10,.,ASRGGNYGYT
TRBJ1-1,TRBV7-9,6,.,ATTEAF
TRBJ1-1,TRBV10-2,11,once,ASSYTGGTEAF
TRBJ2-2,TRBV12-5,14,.,ASGLSTGGYTGELF
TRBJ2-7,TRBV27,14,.,ASSFASGTGSHEQY
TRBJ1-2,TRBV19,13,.,ASSNDRGEVYGYT
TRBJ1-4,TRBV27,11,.,ASSLGRGEKLF
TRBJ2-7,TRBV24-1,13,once,ATSDSGTGTYEQY
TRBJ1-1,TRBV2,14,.,ASSYDRDPMNTEAF
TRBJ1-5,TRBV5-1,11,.,ASSLGGGQPQH
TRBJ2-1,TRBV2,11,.,ASSAETYNEQF
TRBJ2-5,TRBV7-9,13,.,ASSLEPRGKETQY
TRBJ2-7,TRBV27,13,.,ASSTPGLGSYEQY
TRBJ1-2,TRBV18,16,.,ASSPLEGAALGNYGYT
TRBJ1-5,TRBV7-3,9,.,ASSMRRPQH
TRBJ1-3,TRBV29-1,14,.,SVEDRQGASGNTIY
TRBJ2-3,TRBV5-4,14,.,ASSSGGGTGTDTQY
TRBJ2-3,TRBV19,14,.,ASSITRVASTDTQY
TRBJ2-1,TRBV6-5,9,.,ASLGGGEQF
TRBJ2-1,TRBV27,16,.,ASSLLQSTRNRYNEQF
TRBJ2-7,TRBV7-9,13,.,ASSLQDSFSYEQY
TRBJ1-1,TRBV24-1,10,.,ATSDIGGLAF
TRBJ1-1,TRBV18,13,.,ASSSRQGMNTEAF
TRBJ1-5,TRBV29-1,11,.,SVGTGGNQPQH
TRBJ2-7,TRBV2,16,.,ASSETTSGEWLTYEQY
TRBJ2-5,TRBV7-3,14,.,ASSLGSRWGGETQY
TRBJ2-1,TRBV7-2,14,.,ASSFRLAGGPSEQF
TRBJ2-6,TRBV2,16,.,ASRPTGTDYSGANVLT
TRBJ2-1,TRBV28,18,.,ASSPLTIPLAGGYYNEQF
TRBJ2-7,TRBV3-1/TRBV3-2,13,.,ASSRRMDRYYEQY
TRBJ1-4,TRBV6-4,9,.,PGVTNEKLF
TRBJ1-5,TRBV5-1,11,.,ASSSGQGEPQH
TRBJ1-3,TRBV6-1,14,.,ASSGRQGAKGNTIY
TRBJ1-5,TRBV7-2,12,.,ASSFSGVNQPQH
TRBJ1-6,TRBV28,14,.,ASSLAGGLDNSPLH
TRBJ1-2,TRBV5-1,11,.,ASSLARQVGYT
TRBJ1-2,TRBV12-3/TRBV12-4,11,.,ASSHLQGSGYT
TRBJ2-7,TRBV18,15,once,ASSPRGVGTGTYEQY
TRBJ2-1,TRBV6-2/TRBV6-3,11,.,ASSKSRGGEQF
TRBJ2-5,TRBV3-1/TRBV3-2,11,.,ASSRKKRETQY
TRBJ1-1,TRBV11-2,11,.,ASSLSGDTEAF
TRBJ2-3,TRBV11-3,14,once,ASRRGLAGTTDTQY
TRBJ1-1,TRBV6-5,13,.,ASSRTGAMNTEAF
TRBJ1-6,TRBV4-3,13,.,ASSQDNQAFSPLH
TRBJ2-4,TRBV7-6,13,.,ASSLQGGAKNIQY
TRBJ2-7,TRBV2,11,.,ASDKDRGYEQY